This T cell receptor (beta chain) appears in the sequencing data of a study of cytomegalovirus exposure and HLA in healthy donors. The PCR employed 60 Vbeta primers together with 13 Jbeta primers. Only in-frame clones appear in the TCRdb table, and some are missing; sequencing was by immunoSEQ multiplex PCR. Of approximately 130,000 clones in the sample, under 85% are singletons; the top ten hold under 7%. CDR1 is KGHSH and CDR2 is LQKENI in the germline V gene. The CDR3 spans 15 residues. J gave up 4 bases and V 2 bases, and 3 bases lay outside the gene matches. The clonotype comes from a man younger than 30 in good health and CMV-seropositive. The specimen sequenced was PBMCs. The chain carries TRBV18 and TRBJ2-3; TRBD2 agrees at 10 bases. CDR3 in DNA: TGTGCCAGCTCACCAGTAGCGGGAGGCCCAGATACGCAGTATTTT. Its protein is CASSPVAGGPDTQYF.